The 2 T cell receptor beta chains reported below all come from one sample, sequenced in a study of regulatory T cells in long-lasting Graves disease. iRepertoire HTBI primers and Arm-PCR of CDR3 regions built TCR beta libraries. TCRdb processed the multiplex PCR reads anew with MiXCR; each CDR3 protein has one entry. The table includes some 400,000 distinct CDR3 sequences, approximately 15% detected once. Specified time point: newly diagnosed GD, antithyroid drugs for less than 3 months. Extracted RNA from PBMCs served as the source of the TCR library. These data also formed part of another study, on T cells in Graves' hyperthyroidism and ophthalmopathy.

The starting material was peripheral blood mononuclear cells (PBMCs), obtained at new diagnosis, from a patient treated with antithyroid drugs. All receptors derive from a woman aged 25 to 45 with Graves disease.

This clonotype was recorded many times. CDR3 sequence: CASSQDFVGEREQYF. CDR3 sequence (DNA): TGTGCCAGCAGCCAAGACTTCGTGGGAGAGAGGGAGCAGTACTTC. The J gene is TRBJ2-7, the V gene TRBV14; a possible D gene is TRBD2 (5 bases). V lost 0 bases to trimming and J lost 7 bases, with 16 bases between them. Germline V gives CDR1 SGHDN, CDR2 FVKESK. The CDR3 consists of 15 residues.

This clonotype was counted at least ten times. The chain carries TRBV12-3 or TRBV12-4 and TRBJ1-1, with 7 bases lining up with TRBD1. Trimming at V came to 7 bases and at J to 5 bases, leaving 7 bases not matched to a gene. The CDR3 is 13 amino acids. The CDR3 DNA reads TGTGCCAGCACCCCGACAGGGATTACTGAAGCTTTCTTT. This sequence encodes CASTPTGITEAFF.